This T cell receptor beta chain was found in a study of identical twins. There are many counts of this clonotype. TCRdb redid the calling of the 5' RACE reads with MiXCR, one entry per CDR3 protein. The data contain around 250,000 distinct CDR3 sequences, roughly 8.7% of them singletons. The germline V gene encodes CDR1 SEHNR and CDR2 FQNEAQ (reference sequence). This CDR3 is built from 13 residues. The V and J ends lost 5 bases and 5 bases, in that order; junction bases with no gene match: 5. These data were also reused for a study on yellow fever vaccine responses in identical twins.

The receptor comes from a woman aged 18-35 years in good health. This rearrangement joins TRBV7-9 to TRBJ2-7; 8 nucleotides line up with TRBD1. Source material: CD8+ T cells sorted from blood. For the CDR3, the DNA is TGTGCCAGCAGCGGCCAGGGGGCTGACGAGCAGTACTTC. Protein sequence: CASSGQGADEQYF.